A single sample is the source of the 20 T cell receptor beta chains below, sequenced in a study of beta chain features in type 1 diabetes (dated by TCRdb to the late 2010s). The protocol used for the library was the immunoSEQ multiplex PCR assay. The entire isolated RNA was reverse transcribed using the High Capacity cDNA Reverse Transcription Kit, and thus expressed TCRB transcripts were sequenced. TCRdb holds this immuneACCESS table with in-frame rearrangements only. Some clones are missing; in checked studies, unresolved V genes explain under half, and the rest has no known cause. For this sample the table gives under 450,000 clones, of which about 15% were detected only once. The ten biggest clones cover roughly 0.035% of the sample. Sequencing input: naive CD4+ T cells from blood. The intended sense of this specimen's cell subset or site label: true naive CD4+ T cells. These receptors were taken from a young man in good health.

This clone was detected only a few times. Other DNA sequences in this sample translate to the same CDR3. This rearrangement joins TRBV5-4 to TRBJ2-3; D may be TRBD2 (6 bases). Germline V gene sequence: CDR1 SGHNT, CDR2 YYREEE (reference sequence). V was shortened by 2 bases and J by 2 bases, with 12 bases between the two germline ends. The CDR3 covers 15 residues. CDR3 nucleotide sequence: TGTGCCAGCAGCTTTGGGCGGGGATACACAGATACGCAGTATTTT. Amino acids: CASSFGRGYTDTQYF.

The V call is TRBV10-2, the J call TRBJ2-1; TRBD2 agrees at 7 bases. The CDR3 consists of 15 residues. V was pared by 6 bases and J by 4 bases, with 9 bases of the junction left unmatched. CDR1 is WSHSY and CDR2 is SAAADI in the germline V gene. CDR3 in amino acids: CASRPSGERYNEQFF. The DNA of the CDR3 is TGCGCCAGCAGGCCTAGCGGAGAAAGATACAATGAGCAGTTCTTC.

The sample holds a few counts of this clone. The same CDR3 is also encoded by other DNA sequences in this sample. This rearrangement joins TRBV7-9 to TRBJ2-7, with 7 bases identical to TRBD2. V was pared by 2 bases and J by 2 bases, with 3 bases of the junction left unmatched. The CDR3 loop spans 14 amino acids. CDR1 SEHNR and CDR2 FQNEAQ come from the germline V gene (reference sequence). Here the CDR3 DNA reads TGTGCCAGCAGCTTATCCAGCGGGACCTACGAGCAGTACGTC. As protein: CASSLSSGTYEQYV.

A few counts support this clone. The chain carries TRBV28 and TRBJ2-3, with 7 bases matching TRBD2. The CDR3 runs 16 residues. Germline V CDR1 and CDR2: MDHEN, SYDVKM. Unmatched junction bases numbered 16, after V lost 5 bases and J lost 8 bases. CDR3 sequence (DNA): TGTGCCAGCAGTCCTGCCCGACCGGCGGGAGTACGTACGCAGTATTTT. This gives the protein CASSPARPAGVRTQYF.

The table lists this clone with a few counts. The rearrangement uses TRBV9 and TRBJ2-7, with 7 nucleotides matching TRBD1. Looked up from germline, CDR1 is SGDLS and CDR2 is YYNGEE. Losses at the gene ends were 0 bases for V and 0 bases for J; bases not matched to a gene: 6. There are 16 residues in the CDR3. The CDR3 DNA sequence: TGTGCCAGCAGCGTAGGACCGGGACAGAACTCCTACGAGCAGTACTTC. This gives the protein CASSVGPGQNSYEQYF. The variable domain in full, with the rest retrieved from reference TRBV9 and TRBJ2-7, is DSGVTQTPKHLITATGQRVTLRCSPRSGDLSVYWYQQSLDQGLQFLIQYYNGEERAKGNILERFSAQQFPDLHSELNLSSLELGDSALYFCASSVGPGQNSYEQYFGPGTRLTVT.

This rearrangement joins TRBV11-3 to TRBJ2-1; 8 bases fit TRBD1. V trimming: 5 bases; J trimming: 7 bases; junction bases outside the gene matches: 7. Germline CDR1 SGHNT, CDR2 YENEEA. There are 14 residues in the CDR3. This CDR3 is CASSIQGVANEQFF. CDR3 in DNA: TGTGCCAGCAGCATACAGGGGGTAGCGAATGAGCAGTTCTTC.

About this clone itself: One end of the junction fails to match germline, which may point to a read error. This chain connects TRBV30 to TRBJ2-4, with a tentative D call TRBD2 (5 bases). Germline lookup yields CDR1 GTSNPN and CDR2 SVGIG (reference sequence). The CDR3 covers 13 residues. This chain's CDR3 is CALQKLAKNNQYF. DNA for the CDR3: TGTGCCTTGCAAAAGCTAGCCAAAAACAATCAGTACTTC.

The chain links TRBV7-2 to TRBJ2-1; D is perhaps TRBD2 (6 bases). The CDR3 spans 16 residues. Germline CDR1 is SGHTA and CDR2 is FQGNSA. Trimming took off 3 bases at V and 0 bases at J, with 12 bases between the two ends. CDR3 region: CASSLEWRASYNEQFF. In DNA, the CDR3 is TGTGCCAGCAGCTTGGAATGGAGGGCCTCCTACAATGAGCAGTTCTTC.

This clone was observed a few times. The gene calls are TRBV6-5 and TRBJ2-7; weak D call: TRBD2 (6 bases). CDR1 and CDR2 from the germline V gene are MNHEY and SVGAGI. The CDR3 runs to 13 residues. The ends were cut back, 6 bases at V and 1 base at J, with 10 bases in the middle. The CDR3: CASRRTISYEQYV. In DNA, the CDR3 is TGTGCCAGCAGACGGACTATTTCCTACGAGCAGTACGTC.

This clone showed up just a few times. The gene calls are TRBV5-6 and TRBJ1-2; 8 bases line up with TRBD1. Per germline, CDR1 SGHDT and CDR2 YYEEEE. V lost 0 bases, J lost 7 bases, and 2 bases stayed unmatched. The CDR3 spans 13 residues. The CDR3 loop reads CASSLAGGGGYTF. The CDR3 coding sequence is TGTGCCAGCAGCTTGGCAGGGGGCGGTGGCTACACCTTC.

The rearrangement joins TRBV9 to TRBJ1-5; D remains unclear. The germline CDR1 and CDR2 sequences are SGDLS and YYNGEE. Between the trimmed V and J ends, which lost 0 bases and 5 bases, there was a span of 9 bases. The CDR3 contains 14 residues. The CDR3 is CASSVGWADQPQHF. The CDR3, as DNA: TGTGCCAGCAGCGTAGGTTGGGCTGATCAGCCCCAGCATTTT.

In this sample, this clone turned up many times. The chain couples TRBV13 to TRBJ2-6; the D is unclear. V lost 5 bases, J lost 3 bases, and 8 bases lay in between. The germline V gene encodes CDR1 PRHDT and CDR2 FYEKMQ (reference sequence). The CDR3 has 14 amino acids. Written as DNA, the CDR3 is TGTGCCAGCAGCAAAGCTGGTGGGGCCAACGTCCTGACTTTC. Its translation is CASSKAGGANVLTF.

The V and J genes are TRBV4-2 and TRBJ2-1; TRBD2 aligns across 9 bases. The germline gives CDR1 LGHNA, CDR2 YNFKEQ. This CDR3 region has 15 residues. The V gene end was trimmed by 4 bases and the J gene end by 4 bases; junction bases not matched to a gene: 5. The DNA of the CDR3 is TGTGCCAGCAGCCCACGACTAGCGGCATACAATGAGCAGTTCTTC. Translation gives CASSPRLAAYNEQFF.

This clone has only a few counts. At the DNA level, this CDR3 is encoded by other sequences in the same sample as well. The chain links TRBV5-1 to TRBJ2-5; D is unclear. Per the germline V gene, CDR1 is SGHRS and CDR2 is YFSETQ. Trimming took off 4 bases at V and 3 bases at J, with 7 bases between the two ends. This CDR3 is 12 amino acids long. This CDR3 is CASSLGKETQYF. In DNA form, the CDR3 reads TGCGCCAGCAGCCTGGGAAAAGAGACCCAGTACTTC. The full variable domain, rest sourced from reference TRBV5-1 and TRBJ2-5, is KAGVTQTPRYLIKTRGQQVTLSCSPISGHRSVSWYQQTPGQGLQFLFEYFSETQRNKGNFPGRFSGRQFSNSRSEMNVSTLELGDSALYLCASSLGKETQYFGPGTRLLVL.

This chain connects TRBV7-2 to TRBJ2-1, with TRBD2 identical over 10 bases. The CDR3 consists of 17 residues. After removal of 1 base from V and 6 bases from J, the junction contained 9 bases not matched to a gene. CDR1 and CDR2 from the germline V gene are SGHTA and FQGNSA. The CDR3 DNA is TGTGCCAGCAGCTTAGATTGGGGACTAGCGCGTATCAATGAGCAGTTCTTC. Translated, it gives CASSLDWGLARINEQFF.

The chain recombines TRBV15 with TRBJ2-1; D not certain. V lost 4 bases and J lost 10, with 11 bases in between. The CDR3 totals 12 residues. CDR1 and CDR2 from the germline V gene are LNHNV and YYDKDF (reference sequence). The CDR3 DNA sequence: TGTGCCACCAGCACAAAGGCTTGGGAGCAGTTCTTC. Encoded protein: CATSTKAWEQFF.

The gene calls are TRBV19 and TRBJ2-3, with 12 bases that match TRBD1. The CDR3 loop spans 16 amino acids. V was pared by 3 bases and J by 9 bases, with 10 bases of the junction left unmatched. Germline CDR1 is LNHDA and CDR2 is SQIVND (reference sequence). CDR3 nucleotide sequence: TGTGCCAGTAGTATCGTTCCGGGACAGGGGGCGTCAACGCAGTATTTT. Protein sequence: CASSIVPGQGASTQYF.

The rearrangement links TRBV7-2 to TRBJ1-4, with D possibly matching TRBD1 (6 bases). The germline V gene has CDR1 SGHTA and CDR2 FQGNSA. Trimming shortened V by 3 bases and J by 10 bases, and 15 bases separated the two germline ends. The CDR3 spans 14 residues. The CDR3: CASSFGGHGRKLFF. The CDR3 bases are TGTGCCAGCAGCTTCGGGGGGCACGGTAGAAAACTGTTTTTT.

V gene TRBV7-2 combines with J gene TRBJ1-2, with a tentative D call TRBD1 (6 bases). The CDR3 runs 13 residues. The germline V gene has CDR1 SGHTA and CDR2 FQGNSA. V was shortened by 4 bases and J by 7 bases, with 13 bases between the two germline ends. This CDR3 is CASSYQGTGGYTF. The CDR3 nucleotides read TGTGCCAGCAGCTACCAGGGGACGGGTGGCTACACCTTC.

The V and J genes are TRBV2 and TRBJ1-5; D is perhaps TRBD1 (5 bases). CDR1 and CDR2 from the germline V gene are SNHLY and FYNNEI. Trimming left V 2 bases short and J 4 bases short, with 6 bases between. This CDR3 has 13 amino acids. CDR3 protein: CASSERGNQPQHF. The CDR3 DNA follows: TGTGCCAGCAGTGAACGGGGGAATCAGCCCCAGCATTTT.